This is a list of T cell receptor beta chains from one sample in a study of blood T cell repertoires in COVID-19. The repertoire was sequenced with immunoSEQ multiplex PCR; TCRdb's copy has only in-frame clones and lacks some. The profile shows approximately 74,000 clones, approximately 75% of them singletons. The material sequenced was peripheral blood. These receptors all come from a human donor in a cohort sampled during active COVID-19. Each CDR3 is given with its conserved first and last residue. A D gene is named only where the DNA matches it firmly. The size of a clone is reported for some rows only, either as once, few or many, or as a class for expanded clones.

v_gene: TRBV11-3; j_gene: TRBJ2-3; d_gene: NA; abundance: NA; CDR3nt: TGTGCCAGCAGCCCCCGGGTCAGTAGCACAGATACGCAGTATTTT; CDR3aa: CASSPRVSSTDTQYF
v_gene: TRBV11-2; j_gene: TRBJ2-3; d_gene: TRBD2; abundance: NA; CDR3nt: TGTGCCAGCAGCCCCGCGGTTGGGGGGGGGACAGATACGCAGTATTTT; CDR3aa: CASSPAVGGGTDTQYF
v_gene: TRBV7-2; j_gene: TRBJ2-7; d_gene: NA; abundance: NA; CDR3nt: TGTGCCAGCAGCTTCTCAGGTTCCTACGAGCAGTACTTC; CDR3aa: CASSFSGSYEQYF
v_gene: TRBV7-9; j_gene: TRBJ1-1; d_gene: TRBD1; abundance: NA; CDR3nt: TGTGCCAGCAGCTTCGCAGGGACAGACACTGAAGCTTTCTTT; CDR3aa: CASSFAGTDTEAFF
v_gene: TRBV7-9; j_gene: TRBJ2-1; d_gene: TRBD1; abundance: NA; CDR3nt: TGTGCCAGCAGCTTCCTAGACAGGGACGGTGAGCAGTTCTTC; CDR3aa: CASSFLDRDGEQFF
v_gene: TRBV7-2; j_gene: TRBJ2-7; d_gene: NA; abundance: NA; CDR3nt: TGTGCCAGCAGCCCTTACTACGAGCAGTACTTC; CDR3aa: CASSPYYEQYF
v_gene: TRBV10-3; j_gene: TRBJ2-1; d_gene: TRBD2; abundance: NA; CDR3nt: TGTGCCATCAACCAACGACCGGGACTAGCGGCCTACAATGAGCAGTTCTTC; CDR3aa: CAINQRPGLAAYNEQFF
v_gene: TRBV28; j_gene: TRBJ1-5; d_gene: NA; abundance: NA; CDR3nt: TGTGCCAGCAGTTTGGCCAGGCCGTTAAGTCAGCCCCAGCATTTT; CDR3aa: CASSLARPLSQPQHF
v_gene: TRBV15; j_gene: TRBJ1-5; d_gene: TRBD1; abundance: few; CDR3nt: TGTGCCACCAGCAGAGTGGGACAGGGGGAGTGGGATCAGCCCCAGCATTTT; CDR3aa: CATSRVGQGEWDQPQHF
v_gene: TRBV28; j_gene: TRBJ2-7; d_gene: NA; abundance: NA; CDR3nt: TGTGCCAGCAGGCCTGGGTCTAGCTCCTACGAGCAGTACTTC; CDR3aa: CASRPGSSSYEQYF
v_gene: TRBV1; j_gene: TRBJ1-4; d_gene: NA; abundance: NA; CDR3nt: TGCACCAGCAGCCATCCCCAAAAAAGGGCCAGGGGTAATGAAAAACTGTTTTTT; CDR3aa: CTSSHPQKRARGNEKLFF
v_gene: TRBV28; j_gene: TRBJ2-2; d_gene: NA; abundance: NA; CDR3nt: TGTGCCAGCAGTTCCCCCTTCCGGGAGCTGTTTTTT; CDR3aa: CASSSPFRELFF
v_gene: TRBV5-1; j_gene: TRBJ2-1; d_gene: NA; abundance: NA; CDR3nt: TGCGCCAGCAGCCGACAGAGCTCCTACAATGAGCAGTTCTTC; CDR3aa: CASSRQSSYNEQFF
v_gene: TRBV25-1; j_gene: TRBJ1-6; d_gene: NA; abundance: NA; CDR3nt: TGTGCCAGCAGTTTCCGACAGGCTGAGATTTCCGGCAGGTCACCCCTCCACTTT; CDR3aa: CASSFRQAEISGRSPLHF
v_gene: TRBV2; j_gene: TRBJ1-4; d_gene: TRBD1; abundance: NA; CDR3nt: TGTGCCAGCAGGCTGATGACAGGGGAAAAACTGTTTTTT; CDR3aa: CASRLMTGEKLFF
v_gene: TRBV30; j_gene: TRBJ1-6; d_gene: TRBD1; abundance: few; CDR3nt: TGTGCCTGGAGTCAATCGGGACAGAGGGGATCACCCCTCCACTTT; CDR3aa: CAWSQSGQRGSPLHF
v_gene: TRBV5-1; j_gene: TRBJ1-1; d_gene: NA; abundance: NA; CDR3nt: TGCGCCAGCAGCTTGGTAATAGGGGCGAACACTGAAGCTTTCTTT; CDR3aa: CASSLVIGANTEAFF
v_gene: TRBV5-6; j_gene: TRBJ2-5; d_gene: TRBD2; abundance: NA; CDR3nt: TGTGCCAGTCACGGGACTAGCGGGAGGAAACGAGAGACCCAGTACTTC; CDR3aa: CASHGTSGRKRETQYF
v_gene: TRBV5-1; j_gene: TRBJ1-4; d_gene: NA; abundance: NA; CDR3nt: TGCGCCAGCGCAGGCCCCCAGCGGGAAAAACTGTTTTTT; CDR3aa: CASAGPQREKLFF
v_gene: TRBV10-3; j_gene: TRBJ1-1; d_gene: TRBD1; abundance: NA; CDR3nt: TGTGCCATCAGTGACCCGGGACAGGGGGTAACTGAAGCTTTCTTT; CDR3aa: CAISDPGQGVTEAFF
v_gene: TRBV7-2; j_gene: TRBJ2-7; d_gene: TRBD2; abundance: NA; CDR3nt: TGTGCCAGCAGACCAAACGTCCTAGCGGGAGTTTCGGAGCAGTACTTC; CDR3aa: CASRPNVLAGVSEQYF
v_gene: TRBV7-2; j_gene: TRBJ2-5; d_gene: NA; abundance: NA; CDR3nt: TGTGCCAGCAGCCCGTACGGGGAGACCCAGTACTTC; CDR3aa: CASSPYGETQYF
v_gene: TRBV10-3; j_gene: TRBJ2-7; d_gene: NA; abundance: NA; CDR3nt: TGTGCCATCAGTGTAGTTCACTCCCCCTACGAGCAGTACTTC; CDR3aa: CAISVVHSPYEQYF
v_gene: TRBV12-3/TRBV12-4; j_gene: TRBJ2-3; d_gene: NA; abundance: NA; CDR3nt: TGTGCCAGCACCCCTGTGCGGGATACGCAGTATTTT; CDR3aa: CASTPVRDTQYF
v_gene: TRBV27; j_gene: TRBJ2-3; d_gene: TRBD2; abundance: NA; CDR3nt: TGTGCCAGCAGTATAAGGACTAGCGGGACAGATACGCAGTATTTT; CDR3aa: CASSIRTSGTDTQYF
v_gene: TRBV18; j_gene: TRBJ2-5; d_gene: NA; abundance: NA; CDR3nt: TGTGCCAGCTCACCCCCGGACTTACAAGAGACCCAGTACTTC; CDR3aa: CASSPPDLQETQYF
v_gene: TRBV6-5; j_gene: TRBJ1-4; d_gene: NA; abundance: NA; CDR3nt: TGTGCCAGCAGTACGGCAGGGGCAACTAATGAAAAACTGTTTTTT; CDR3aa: CASSTAGATNEKLFF
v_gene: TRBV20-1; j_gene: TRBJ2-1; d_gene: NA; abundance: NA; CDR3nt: TGCAGTGCTAGAGATCTAAATGAGCAGTTCTTC; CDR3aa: CSARDLNEQFF
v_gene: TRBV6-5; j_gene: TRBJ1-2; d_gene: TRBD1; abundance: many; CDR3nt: TGTGCCAGCAGGGCCGGGACAGGAAAGGGCTACACCTTC; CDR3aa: CASRAGTGKGYTF
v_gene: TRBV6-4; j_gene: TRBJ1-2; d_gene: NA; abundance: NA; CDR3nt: TGTGCCAGCAGTGAATCTTCAGGGGCCAACTATGGCTACACCTTC; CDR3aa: CASSESSGANYGYTF
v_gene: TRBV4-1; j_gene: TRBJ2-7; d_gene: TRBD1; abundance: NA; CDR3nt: TGCGCCAGCAGCCAACTCTCCCGAGGACAGGGGGCTTACGAGCAGTACTTC; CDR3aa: CASSQLSRGQGAYEQYF
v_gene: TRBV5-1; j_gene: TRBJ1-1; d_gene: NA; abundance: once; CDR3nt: TGCGCCAGCAGCCCACGGGACACTGAAGCTTTCTTT; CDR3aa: CASSPRDTEAFF
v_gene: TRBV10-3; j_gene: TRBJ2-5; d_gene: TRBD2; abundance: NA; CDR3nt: TGTGCCATCAGTGCACTAGCGGGAGGGGGGGAGACCCAGTACTTC; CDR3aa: CAISALAGGGETQYF
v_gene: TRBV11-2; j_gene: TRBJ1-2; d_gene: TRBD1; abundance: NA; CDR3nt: TGTGCCAGCAGCTTAGACGGACAGGGGGTGCCGGTGGGCTACACCTTC; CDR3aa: CASSLDGQGVPVGYTF
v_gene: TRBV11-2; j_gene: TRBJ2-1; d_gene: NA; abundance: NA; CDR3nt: TGTGCCAGCAGCTTACTGGGGACTCCCTTCAATGAGCAGTTCTTC; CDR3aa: CASSLLGTPFNEQFF
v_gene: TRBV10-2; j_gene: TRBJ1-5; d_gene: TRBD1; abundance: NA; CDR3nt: TGCGCCAGCAGTGAGGGGGACAGGGGGCAGCCCCAGCATTTT; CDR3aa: CASSEGDRGQPQHF
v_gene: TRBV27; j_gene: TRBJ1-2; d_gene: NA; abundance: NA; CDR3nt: TGTGCCAGCAGTTTATCGGGGGGGCAGGGCTACACCTTC; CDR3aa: CASSLSGGQGYTF
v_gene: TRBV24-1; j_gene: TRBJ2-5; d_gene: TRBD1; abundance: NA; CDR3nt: TGTGCCACCAGTGATTTAAACCCTCCGACAGGGAAGGAGACCCAGTACTTC; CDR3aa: CATSDLNPPTGKETQYF
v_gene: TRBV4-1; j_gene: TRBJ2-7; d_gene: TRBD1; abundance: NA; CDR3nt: TGCGCCAGCAGCCAAGGGACAGGGAATCCGGCCTACGAGCAGTACTTC; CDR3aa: CASSQGTGNPAYEQYF
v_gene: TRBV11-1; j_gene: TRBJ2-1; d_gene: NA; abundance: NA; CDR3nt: TGTGCCAGCAGCCATCTTAGCCCTCGCTCCTACAATGAGCAGTTCTTC; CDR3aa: CASSHLSPRSYNEQFF
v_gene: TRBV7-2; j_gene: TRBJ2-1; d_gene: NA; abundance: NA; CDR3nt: TGTGCCAGCAGCTTCCAGGTGTCCTACAATGAGCAGTTCTTC; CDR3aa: CASSFQVSYNEQFF
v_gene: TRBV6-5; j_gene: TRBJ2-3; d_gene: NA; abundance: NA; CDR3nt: TGTGCCAGCAGCCCCCCCGGGAGCATCACAGATACGCAGTATTTT; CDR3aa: CASSPPGSITDTQYF
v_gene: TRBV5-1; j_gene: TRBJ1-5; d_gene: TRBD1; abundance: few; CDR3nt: TGCGCCAGCAGCCCCGGGACAGTGGCGGGCAATCAGCCCCAGCATTTT; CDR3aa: CASSPGTVAGNQPQHF
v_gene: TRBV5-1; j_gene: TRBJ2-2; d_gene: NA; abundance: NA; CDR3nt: TGCGCCAGCAGCTTGAGGCTGCAGGCAGGTCCTTCTGCGAACACCGGGGAGCTGTTTTTT; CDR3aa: CASSLRLQAGPSANTGELFF
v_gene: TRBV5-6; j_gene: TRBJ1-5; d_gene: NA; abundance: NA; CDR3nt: TGTGCCAGCAGCCTTCGACAGAATAGCAATCAGCCCCAGCATTTT; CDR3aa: CASSLRQNSNQPQHF